This T cell receptor beta chain was profiled in a study of control samples from healthy donors and cancer patients. V lost 1 base to trimming and J lost 4 bases; unmatched junction nucleotides: 8. Germline V gene data show CDR1 as SGHVS and CDR2 as FQNEAQ. This CDR3 has 16 amino acids. The repertoire was sequenced with immunoSEQ multiplex PCR; TCRdb's copy has only in-frame clones and lacks some. Of over 150,000 clones in the sample, 91% were seen once. The sequenced sample consisted of blood. The clonotype was recovered from a woman aged 40 to 50 in good health. This rearrangement joins TRBV7-8 to TRBJ2-5, with TRBD2 matching 8 bases. The CDR3 bases are TGTGCCAGCAGCTTAGGCCGGGGGGGGCCATCAGAGACCCAGTACTTC. The encoded protein is CASSLGRGGPSETQYF.